This T cell receptor beta chain was recorded in a study of T-cell reconstitution after alpha-beta-depleted transplantation in children. Library preparation (for TCRbeta) was performed with unique molecular identifiers. MiXCR, run by TCRdb on the PCR reads, gives a single entry per CDR3 protein. The sample has some 350,000 distinct CDR3 sequences; 10% are singletons. V was pared by 5 bases and J by 9 bases, with 14 bases of the junction left unmatched. CDR1 and CDR2 from the germline V gene are MNHNS and SASEGT. This CDR3 region has 15 residues. This clonotype was counted at least ten times. The chain uses TRBV6-1 and TRBJ2-7, with 9 nucleotides matching TRBD1. This TCR was recovered from a human donor who donated a stem cell graft to a child with acute lymphoblastic leukemia. Specimen: PBMCs from the stem cell graft donor, collected from the stem cell graft. For the CDR3, the DNA is TGTGCCAGCAGTCAACCGGGACAGGGCAAAAACGGGCAGTACTTC. Translating gives CASSQPGQGKNGQYF.